This T cell receptor (beta chain) is from a study of glioma-infiltrating T cells after dendritic cell vaccination. Method: immunoSEQ multiplex PCR; TCRdb's copy keeps in-frame clones and lacks some. The sample has 55,000 to 70,000 clones; 82% are singletons. Germline V gives CDR1 LNHNV, CDR2 YYDKDF (reference sequence). This CDR3 spans 17 amino acids. Losses at the gene ends were 2 bases for V and 9 bases for J; bases not matched to a gene: 14. The input for sequencing was blood, taken before dendritic cell vaccination. This sequence originates from a human donor with glioblastoma. The gene calls are TRBV15 and TRBJ2-1; 9 bases agree with TRBD1. The CDR3 is CATSRLDGDRVSGEQFF. The CDR3 nucleotides are TGTGCCACCAGCAGATTGGATGGGGACAGGGTTAGTGGTGAGCAGTTCTTC.